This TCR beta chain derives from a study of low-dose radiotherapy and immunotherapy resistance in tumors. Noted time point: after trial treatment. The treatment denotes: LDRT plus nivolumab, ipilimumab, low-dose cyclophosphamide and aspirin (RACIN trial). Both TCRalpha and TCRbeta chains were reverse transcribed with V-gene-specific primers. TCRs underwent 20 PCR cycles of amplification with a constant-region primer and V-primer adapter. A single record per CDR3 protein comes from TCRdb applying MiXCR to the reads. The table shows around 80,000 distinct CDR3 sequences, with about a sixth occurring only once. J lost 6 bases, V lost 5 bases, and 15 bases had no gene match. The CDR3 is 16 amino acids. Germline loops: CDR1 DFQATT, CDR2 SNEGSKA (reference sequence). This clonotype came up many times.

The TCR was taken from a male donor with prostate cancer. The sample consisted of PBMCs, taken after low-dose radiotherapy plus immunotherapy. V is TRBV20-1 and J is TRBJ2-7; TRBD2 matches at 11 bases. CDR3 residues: CSASIAGGLRASEQYF. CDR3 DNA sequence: TGCAGTGCTTCCATAGCGGGAGGGCTTCGGGCTTCCGAGCAGTACTTC.